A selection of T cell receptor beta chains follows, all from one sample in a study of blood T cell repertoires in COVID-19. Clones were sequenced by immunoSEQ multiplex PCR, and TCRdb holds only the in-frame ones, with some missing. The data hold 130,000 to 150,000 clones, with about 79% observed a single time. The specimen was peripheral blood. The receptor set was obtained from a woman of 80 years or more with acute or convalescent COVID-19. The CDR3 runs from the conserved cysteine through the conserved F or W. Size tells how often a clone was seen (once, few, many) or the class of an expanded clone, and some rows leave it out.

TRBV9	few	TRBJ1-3	CASSVDRASGNTIYF
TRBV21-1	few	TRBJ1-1	CASSKDGTEGEAFF
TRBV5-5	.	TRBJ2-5	CASSGTGQETQYF
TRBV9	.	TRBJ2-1	CASSQEGATYNEQFF
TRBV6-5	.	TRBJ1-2	CASSLGTDYGYTF
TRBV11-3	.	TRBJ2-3	CASSLTGGTDTQYF
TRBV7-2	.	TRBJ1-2	CASSLDGRGAKGYTF
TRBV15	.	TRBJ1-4	CATTRDRTNEKLFF
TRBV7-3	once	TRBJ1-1	CASSVGGLWGTEAFF
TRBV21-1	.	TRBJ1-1	CASINSGTGAMNTEAFF
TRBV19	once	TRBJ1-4	CASSISGGTNEKLFF
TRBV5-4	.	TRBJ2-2	CASSMPGQGRSGELFF
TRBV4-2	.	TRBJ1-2	CASSQVYPGQGAGYGYTF
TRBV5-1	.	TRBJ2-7	CASSRGIKSAGLIVYEQYF
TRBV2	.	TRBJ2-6	CAITPSDRVRSGANVLTF
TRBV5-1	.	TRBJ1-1	CASSLSPNTEAFF
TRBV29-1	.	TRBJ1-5	CSVGHQPQHF